This T cell receptor (beta chain) was recovered during a study of T cells after yellow fever vaccination. Study-level points and caveats: The secondary T-cell response peaked on day 5, not day 15, but was weaker. Post-booster samples contained most primary-vaccination clones (about 96% CD4, 88% CD8).

In this sample, this clonotype turned up many times. Generation of TCR cDNA used 5'RACE template switching (which added a universal primer site and UMIs). One entry per CDR3 protein results from TCRdb running MiXCR on the 5' RACE reads. The sample has around 30,000 distinct CDR3 sequences, about 10% seen once; the top ten hold approximately 12%. CDR3 size: 16 residues. The germline gives CDR1 MNHEY, CDR2 SVGAGI. Deletions cut 6 bases from V and 5 bases from J, with 22 bases between. This chain connects TRBV6-5 to TRBJ1-1; D is possibly TRBD1 (5 bases). The origin of this receptor is a young man who received the YFV17D yellow fever vaccine. Sequencing used PBMCs, either bulk or a sorted T-cell subset (CD4+, CD8+, memory, or dextramer-sorted; not recorded which), obtained less than 16 days after the first yellow fever vaccination. This CDR3 reads CASRPRDGGKATEAFF. DNA for the CDR3: TGTGCCAGCAGACCTCGGGACGGTGGAAAGGCTACTGAAGCTTTCTTT.